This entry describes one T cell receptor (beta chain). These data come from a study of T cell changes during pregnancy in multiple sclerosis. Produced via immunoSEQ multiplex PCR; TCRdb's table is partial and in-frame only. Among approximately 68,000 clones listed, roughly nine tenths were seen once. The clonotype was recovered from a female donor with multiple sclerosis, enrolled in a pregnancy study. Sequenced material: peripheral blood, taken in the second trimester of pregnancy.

The CDR3 is CASSPGGGDTQYF. CDR3 DNA: TGTGCCAGCAGTCCGGGGGGGGGCGATACGCAGTATTTT. The V and J genes are TRBV7-9 and TRBJ2-3, with TRBD2 matching 8 bases. The length of the CDR3 is 13 residues. Trimming at V came to 6 bases and at J to 6 bases, leaving 5 bases not matched to a gene. Germline V gene data show CDR1 as SEHNR and CDR2 as FQNEAQ (reference sequence).